This T cell receptor (beta chain) was obtained from a study of post-analysis software for immune sequencing data. Study-level points and caveats: Under the F measure, samples that were prepared in one batch clustered strongly together. People with multiple sclerosis had a significantly lower normalized Chao1 diversity than controls did.

Tagging with unique molecular identifiers was a feature of the TCR beta cDNA libraries. One entry per CDR3 protein, called by TCRdb with MiXCR from the PCR reads. The sample records some 700,000 distinct CDR3 sequences, 55% to 60% being singletons. Points on this clonotype: Its antigen is still unknown.

Sequenced input: blood. This TCR was recovered from a girl between 2 and 10 years old with multiple sclerosis.

Written as DNA, the CDR3 is TGTGCCACCACTCCAAGAGAGACAGGGCCGGTGCAGTACTTC. This codes for CATTPRETGPVQYF. The chain couples TRBV6-2 or TRBV6-3 to TRBJ2-7; 7 bases match TRBD1. V gave up 10 bases and J gave up 9 bases; unmatched junction bases: 18. CDR3 length: 14 residues. Germline CDR1 MNHEY, CDR2 SVGEGT.